A selection of T cell receptor beta chains follows, all from one sample in a study of T cell responses to AZD1222 COVID-19 vaccine. TCRdb's copy holds only in-frame clones and misses some; the assay was immunoSEQ multiplex PCR. The data show 150,000 to 170,000 clones, approximately 87% seen once. Sequencing was performed on peripheral blood, taken on day 0 of MenACWY control vaccination. The receptors here all came from an adult in good health. Each CDR3 is given with its conserved first and last residue. The order of the fields is CDR3 protein, CDR3 DNA, V gene, D gene, clone size, J gene. The D gene is left open where the match is weak. Clone size, where shown, is once, few, many, or a class for clones that have expanded.

CASSLVPDRPYEQYF TGTGCCAGCAGCTTAGTCCCGGACCGGCCCTACGAGCAGTACTTC TRBV11-2 - - TRBJ2-7
CASSLLGDYEQYF TGCGCCAGCAGCTTGTTGGGGGATTACGAGCAGTACTTC TRBV5-1 - few TRBJ2-7
CASSQGLAGGPWETQYF TGTGCCAGCAGCCAAGGACTAGCGGGGGGGCCGTGGGAGACCCAGTACTTC TRBV5-5 TRBD2 - TRBJ2-5
CASRGDTEAFF TGTGCCAGTAGAGGGGACACTGAAGCTTTCTTT TRBV19 - - TRBJ1-1
CASSQDLAWGSEQFF TGTGCCAGCAGCCAAGACCTAGCTTGGGGGAGTGAGCAGTTCTTC TRBV14 - - TRBJ2-1
CAISEQAVGAQYF TGTGCCATCAGTGAGCAGGCGGTCGGGGCCCAGTACTTC TRBV10-3 - - TRBJ2-5
CASSSPGPRGEKLFF TGTGCCAGCAGTTCCCCGGGACCCCGCGGGGAAAAACTGTTTTTT TRBV28 - - TRBJ1-4
CASSDELGGELFF TGTGCCAGCAGTGACGAGCTCGGAGGGGAGCTGTTTTTT TRBV6-4 - - TRBJ2-2
CATSRDRPEVGYTF TGTGCCACCAGCAGAGATCGCCCCGAGGTTGGCTACACCTTC TRBV15 - - TRBJ1-2
CAVSASGEETQYF TGTGCCGTGAGTGCTAGCGGGGAAGAGACCCAGTACTTC TRBV7-8 TRBD2 - TRBJ2-5
CASSRDPLNSPLHF TGTGCCAGCAGCCGGGACCCCCTCAATTCACCCCTCCACTTT TRBV7-8 - - TRBJ1-6
CASSSQGVSNQPQHF TGTGCCAGCAGCTCACAGGGGGTCAGCAATCAGCCCCAGCATTTT TRBV5-4 TRBD1 - TRBJ1-5
CASSQDRGQGASPLHF TGCGCCAGCAGCCAAGACAGGGGACAGGGGGCTTCACCCCTCCACTTT TRBV4-1 TRBD1 - TRBJ1-6
CASSPTQGDTQYF TGCGCCAGCAGCCCAACCCAGGGGGATACGCAGTATTTT TRBV5-1 - - TRBJ2-3
CASSWGTGSGSYNEQFF TGCGCCAGCAGCTGGGGGACAGGGTCGGGTTCCTACAATGAGCAGTTCTTC TRBV5-1 TRBD1 - TRBJ2-1
CASRQRREETQYF TGTGCCAGCAGACAGCGGAGGGAAGAGACCCAGTACTTC TRBV2 - - TRBJ2-5
CASSPTGAPNEKLFF TGTGCCAGCAGTCCGACAGGGGCTCCGAATGAAAAACTGTTTTTT TRBV6-5 TRBD1 - TRBJ1-4
CASSGTGTSRTGELFF TGTGCCAGCAGCGGAACCGGGACTAGCCGCACCGGGGAGCTGTTTTTT TRBV9 TRBD2 - TRBJ2-2
CASSLDSENTEAFF TGTGCCAGTAGCTTGGACAGCGAGAACACTGAAGCTTTCTTT TRBV19 - - TRBJ1-1
CASSYSGAPGSEQYF TGTGCCAGCAGTTACTCGGGAGCTCCAGGATCCGAGCAGTACTTC TRBV6-2/TRBV6-3 - - TRBJ2-7
CASSFRGVGQKISGNTIYF TGTGCCAGCAGCTTCCGCGGGGTGGGACAGAAGATCTCTGGAAACACCATATATTTT TRBV7-8 TRBD1 - TRBJ1-3
CASSPGQGPNTEAFF TGTGCCAGTAGTCCAGGACAGGGGCCGAACACTGAAGCTTTCTTT TRBV19 TRBD1 - TRBJ1-1
CASSLFRDTNQPQHF TGTGCCAGCAGTTTATTCCGGGACACAAATCAGCCCCAGCATTTT TRBV27 - - TRBJ1-5
CASSMGSSGSGGYTF TGTGCCAGTAGTATGGGCAGTTCGGGTTCCGGTGGCTACACCTTC TRBV19 - - TRBJ1-2
CASSLVAGADTQYF TGCGCCAGCAGCTTGGTAGCGGGTGCTGATACGCAGTATTTT TRBV5-1 TRBD2 - TRBJ2-3
CASSPWGEAYNEQFF TGTGCCAGCTCACCGTGGGGGGAGGCCTACAATGAGCAGTTCTTC TRBV18 - - TRBJ2-1
CASSASGGTNEKLFF TGTGCCAGCAGTGCGTCAGGGGGGACTAATGAAAAACTGTTTTTT TRBV28 TRBD1 - TRBJ1-4
CASSKRTSGRCTDTQYF TGTGCCAGCAGCAAAAGAACTAGCGGGAGATGTACAGATACGCAGTATTTT TRBV21-1 - medium-sized TRBJ2-3
CASSQGWREAKNIQYF TGCGCCAGCAGCCAGGGGTGGCGGGAGGCCAAAAACATTCAGTACTTC TRBV4-1 TRBD2 - TRBJ2-4
CSVELWGAETQYF TGCAGCGTTGAACTCTGGGGCGCGGAGACCCAGTACTTC TRBV29-1 - - TRBJ2-5
CASSPSGTVEKLFF TGCGCCAGCAGCCCAAGCGGGACAGTTGAAAAACTGTTTTTT TRBV5-1 TRBD1 - TRBJ1-4
CASSKVDYEQYF TGCGCCAGCAGTAAGGTGGACTACGAGCAGTACTTC TRBV5-1 - - TRBJ2-7
CASSLGLRTGGEQYF TGTGCCAGCAGCTTAGGACTCAGGACAGGGGGCGAGCAGTACTTC TRBV11-3 TRBD1 - TRBJ2-7
CASSQPGLPAVFHF TGTGCCAGCAGCCAACCAGGGTTGCCCGCGGTTTTCCACTTC TRBV3-1/TRBV3-2 - - TRBJ2-7
CASSPGEGRWPQHF TGTGCCAGCAGCCCCGGGGAGGGGCGATGGCCCCAGCATTTT TRBV9 - - TRBJ1-5
CATGPGRGSSTDTQYF TGTGCCACAGGCCCGGGGCGCGGGAGCAGCACAGATACGCAGTATTTT TRBV15 TRBD2 - TRBJ2-3
CASGPLPIRSQYF TGTGCCAGCGGACCGTTACCTATCAGGTCCCAGTACTTC TRBV28 - - TRBJ2-5
CASSDRQGANDEQFF TGTGCCAGCAGTGACCGACAGGGGGCCAACGATGAGCAGTTCTTC TRBV2 TRBD1 - TRBJ2-1
CATGGDYGYTF TGTGCCACGGGCGGGGACTATGGCTACACCTTC TRBV10-3 - - TRBJ1-2
CASSLVGPNEKLFF TGTGCCAGCAGCTTGGTAGGTCCCAATGAAAAACTGTTTTTT TRBV5-6 - - TRBJ1-4
CASSPGLGKGRVLYNEQFF TGTGCCAGCAGCCCAGGGTTGGGAAAAGGCAGGGTTTTATACAATGAGCAGTTCTTC TRBV3-1/TRBV3-2 - - TRBJ2-1
CASSQRTVNNSPLHF TGCGCCAGCAGCCAACGGACGGTAAATAATTCACCCCTCCACTTT TRBV4-1 - - TRBJ1-6
CASSLGVTEAFF TGTGCCAGCAGTTTAGGGGTTACTGAAGCTTTCTTT TRBV12-3/TRBV12-4 - - TRBJ1-1
CASMVLGGTSYNEQFF TGTGCCAGCATGGTCCTCGGGGGGACCTCCTACAATGAGCAGTTCTTC TRBV2 TRBD2 - TRBJ2-1
CASPLLKAEANYGYTF TGTGCCAGCCCCCTGTTGAAGGCCGAAGCTAACTATGGCTACACCTTC TRBV11-3 - - TRBJ1-2
CASSLVSAYDEQFF TGTGCCAGCAGCTTAGTTTCCGCCTACGATGAGCAGTTCTTC TRBV11-3 - - TRBJ2-1
CASSRQGVSTEAFF TGTGCCAGTAGTAGACAGGGGGTATCCACTGAAGCTTTCTTT TRBV19 TRBD1 - TRBJ1-1
CASSVGGEFLGEETQYF TGTGCCAGCAGCGTAGGGGGAGAGTTCCTAGGGGAAGAGACCCAGTACTTC TRBV9 - once TRBJ2-5
CASSLTGSETQYF TGTGCCAGCAGCCTAACAGGGTCCGAGACCCAGTACTTC TRBV11-2 - - TRBJ2-5
CSVKRGALGYTF TGCAGCGTGAAGAGGGGGGCCCTGGGCTACACCTTC TRBV29-1 - - TRBJ1-2